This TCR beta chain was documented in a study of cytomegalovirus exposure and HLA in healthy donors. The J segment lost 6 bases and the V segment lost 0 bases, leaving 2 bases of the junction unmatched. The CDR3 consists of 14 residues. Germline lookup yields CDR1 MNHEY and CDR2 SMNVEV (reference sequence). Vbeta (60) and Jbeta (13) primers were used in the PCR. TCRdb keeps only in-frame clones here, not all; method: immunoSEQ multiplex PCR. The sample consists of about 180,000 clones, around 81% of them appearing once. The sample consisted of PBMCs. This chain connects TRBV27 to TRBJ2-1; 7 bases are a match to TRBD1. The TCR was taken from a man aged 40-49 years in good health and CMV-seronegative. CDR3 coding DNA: TGTGCCAGCAGTTTATCCTGGGACAGCAATGAGCAGTTCTTC. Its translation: CASSLSWDSNEQFF.